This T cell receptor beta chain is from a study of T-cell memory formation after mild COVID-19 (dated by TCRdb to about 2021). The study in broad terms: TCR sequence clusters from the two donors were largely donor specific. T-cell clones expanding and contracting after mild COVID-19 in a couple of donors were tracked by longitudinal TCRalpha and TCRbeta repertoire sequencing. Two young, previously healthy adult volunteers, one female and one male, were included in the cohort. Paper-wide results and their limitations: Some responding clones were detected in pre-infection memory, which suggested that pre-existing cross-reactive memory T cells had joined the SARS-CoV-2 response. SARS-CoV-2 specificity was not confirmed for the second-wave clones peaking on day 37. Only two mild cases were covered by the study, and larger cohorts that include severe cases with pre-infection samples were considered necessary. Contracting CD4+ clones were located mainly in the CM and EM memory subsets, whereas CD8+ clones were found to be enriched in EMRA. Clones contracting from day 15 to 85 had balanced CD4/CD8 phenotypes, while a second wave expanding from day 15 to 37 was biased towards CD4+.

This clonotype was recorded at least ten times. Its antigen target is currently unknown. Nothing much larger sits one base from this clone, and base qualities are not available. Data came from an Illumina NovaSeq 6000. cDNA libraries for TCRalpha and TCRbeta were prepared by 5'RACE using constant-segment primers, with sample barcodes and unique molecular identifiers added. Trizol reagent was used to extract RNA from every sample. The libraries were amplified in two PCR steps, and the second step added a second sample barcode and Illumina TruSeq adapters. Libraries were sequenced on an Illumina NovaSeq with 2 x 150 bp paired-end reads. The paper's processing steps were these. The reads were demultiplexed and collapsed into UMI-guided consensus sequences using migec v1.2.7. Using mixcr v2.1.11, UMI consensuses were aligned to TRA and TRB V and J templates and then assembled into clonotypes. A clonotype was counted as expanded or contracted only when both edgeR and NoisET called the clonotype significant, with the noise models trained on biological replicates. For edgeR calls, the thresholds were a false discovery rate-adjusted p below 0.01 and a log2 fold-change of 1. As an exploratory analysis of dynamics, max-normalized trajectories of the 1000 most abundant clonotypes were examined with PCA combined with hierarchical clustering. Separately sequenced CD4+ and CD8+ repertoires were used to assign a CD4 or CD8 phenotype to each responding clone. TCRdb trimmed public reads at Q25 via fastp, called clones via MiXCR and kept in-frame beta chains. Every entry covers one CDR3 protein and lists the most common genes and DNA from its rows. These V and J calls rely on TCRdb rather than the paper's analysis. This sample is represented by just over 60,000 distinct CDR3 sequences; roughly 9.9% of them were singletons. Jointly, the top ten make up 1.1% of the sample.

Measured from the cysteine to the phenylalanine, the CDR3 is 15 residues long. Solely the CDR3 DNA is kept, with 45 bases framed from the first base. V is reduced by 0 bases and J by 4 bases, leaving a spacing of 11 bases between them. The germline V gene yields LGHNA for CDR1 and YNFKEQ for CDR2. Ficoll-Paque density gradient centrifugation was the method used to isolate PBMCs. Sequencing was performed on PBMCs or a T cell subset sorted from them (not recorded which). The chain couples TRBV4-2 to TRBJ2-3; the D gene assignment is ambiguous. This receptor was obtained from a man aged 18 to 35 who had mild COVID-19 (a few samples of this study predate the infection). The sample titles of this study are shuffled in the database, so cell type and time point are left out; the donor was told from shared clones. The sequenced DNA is TGTGCCAGCAGCCAAGACCTCCTTATATCAGATACGCAGTATTTT. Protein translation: CASSQDLLISDTQYF.